The clone carrying this T cell receptor (beta chain) was observed a few times. What it binds is unknown. The junction and the germline gene differ at one end; a read error may be behind it. TCRdb independently ran MiXCR on the reads; one entry per CDR3 protein. The repertoire holds 200,000 to 300,000 distinct CDR3 sequences, with roughly 13% as singletons. This sample stems from a study of T cell repertoires in cytomegalovirus infection. Study in general: It was the public TCR beta signatures that indicated both CMV infection and matching HLA type.

Overall study findings and caveats: CMV-specific TCR beta clonotypes restricted by HLA-C were the ones dominating the ex vivo response. Carriage of CMV together with the relevant HLA was identifiable through cumulative public TCR beta family frequency.

This CDR3 has 16 amino acids. Germline V gene data show CDR1 as SQVTM and CDR2 as ANQGSEA. This clonotype was obtained from a human donor in good health (CMV status not recorded). Some clones in this sample may be carry-over from other donors' samples. The sequenced material came from PBMCs. J is TRBJ2-2 and V is TRBV29-1, with D possibly being TRBD2 (5 bases). The CDR3 DNA reads as TGCAGCGCTGAACTTCCGGGATTGGGGAACACCGGGGAGCTGTTTTTT. Protein: CSAELPGLGNTGELFF.